One TCR beta chain is described in this entry. Antigen specificity is unknown. The junction differs from germline at one of its ends, possibly a read error. The sample originates from a study of T cells in Graves' hyperthyroidism and ophthalmopathy. The wider study: Peripheral blood was obtained at initial diagnosis, preceding any treatment.

Graves' hyperthyroidism was deemed stable absent ophthalmopathy progression within 18 months. Pregnant or lactating patients were excluded, as were those with uncontrolled infection or other autoimmune disease. Amplification of TCR beta CDR3 regions was performed using RNA transcripts as template. Carried out on the TCR CDR3, a first-round RT-PCR used the HTBI primer set. A single record per CDR3 protein comes from TCRdb applying MiXCR to the multiplex PCR reads. The table has hundreds of thousands of distinct CDR3 sequences, about 14% seen once. CDR1 and CDR2 (germline): MNHNS, SASEGT. This CDR3 contains 17 residues. Broader study findings: Most expanded thyroid clonotypes above 0.001 also appeared in blood.

Input material: blood. The clonotype was recovered from a woman aged 18-29 years with Graves' hyperthyroidism. This rearrangement joins TRBV6-1 to TRBJ2-1; 12 nucleotides align to TRBD2. As DNA, the CDR3 is TGTGCCAACAGTGACCGGACTAGCGGGACACTATACAATGAGCAGTTCTTC. It codes for CANSDRTSGTLYNEQFF.